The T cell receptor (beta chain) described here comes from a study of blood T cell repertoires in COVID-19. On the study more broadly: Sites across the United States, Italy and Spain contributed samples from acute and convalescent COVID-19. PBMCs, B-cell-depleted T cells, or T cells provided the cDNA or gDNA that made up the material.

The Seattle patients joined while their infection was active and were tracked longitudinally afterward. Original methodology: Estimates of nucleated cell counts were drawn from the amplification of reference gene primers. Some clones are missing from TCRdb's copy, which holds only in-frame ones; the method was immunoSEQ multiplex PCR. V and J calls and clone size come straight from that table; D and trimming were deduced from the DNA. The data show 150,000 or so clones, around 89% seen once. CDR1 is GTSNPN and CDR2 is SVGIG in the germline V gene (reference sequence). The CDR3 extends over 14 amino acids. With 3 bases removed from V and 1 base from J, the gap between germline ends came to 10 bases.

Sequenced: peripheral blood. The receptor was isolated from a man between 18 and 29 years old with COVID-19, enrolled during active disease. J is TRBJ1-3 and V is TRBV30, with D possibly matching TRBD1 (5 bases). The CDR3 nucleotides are TGTGCCTGGAGCCTTGGGGCTTCTGGAAACACCATATATTTT. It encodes CAWSLGASGNTIYF. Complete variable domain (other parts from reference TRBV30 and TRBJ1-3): SQTIHQWPATLVQPVGSPLSLECTVEGTSNPNLYWYRQAAGRGLQLLFYSVGIGQISSEVPQNLSASRPQDRQFILSSKKLLLSDSGFYLCAWSLGASGNTIYFGEGSWLTVV.